The 9 T cell receptor beta chains below were found in one sample sequenced in a study of vaccination and CD4 T cells after COVID-19. Antigens of these TCRs are unknown. With the Oncomine TCR Beta short-read assay, DNA from cultured CD4+ T cells was sequenced. TCRdb re-called the PCR reads through MiXCR, storing one row per CDR3 protein. The sample shows about 15,000 distinct CDR3 sequences, around 48% of them seen only once. This sample's treatment: approximately 9-day PBMC culture with coronavirus spike peptide pools or control peptides (ViraFEST assay). The specimen sequenced was CD4+ T cells from blood, cultured in vitro. These receptors were taken from a human donor who had recovered from COVID-19.

This rearrangement joins TRBV20-1 to TRBJ1-1; D possibly corresponds to TRBD1 (6 bases). This CDR3 contains 13 residues. The germline CDR1 and CDR2 sequences are DFQATT and SNEGSKA (reference sequence). Between the trimmed V and J ends, which lost 0 bases and 8 bases, there was a span of 13 bases. The CDR3 coding sequence is TGCAGTGCTAGAGATCGAATAGGGGGAGAAGCTTTCTTT. Its translation: CSARDRIGGEAFF.

The J gene is TRBJ2-3, the V gene TRBV5-1; 9 nucleotides line up with TRBD2. There are 15 residues in the CDR3. J was trimmed by 6 bases and V by 0 bases; bases with no gene match: 5. Germline CDR1 SGHRS, CDR2 YFSETQ. The CDR3 loop is CASSLAGGRADTQYF. DNA of the CDR3: TGCGCCAGCAGCTTGGCCGGCGGGAGGGCCGATACGCAGTATTTT.

The rearrangement uses TRBV2 and TRBJ2-7; maybe TRBD2 (6 bases). CDR1 and CDR2 from the germline V gene are SNHLY and FYNNEI. The CDR3 has 15 amino acids. The ends were cut back, 7 bases at V and 5 bases at J, with 21 bases in the middle. The CDR3 region is CASKNVEGQPNEQYF. CDR3 coding DNA: TGTGCCAGCAAAAATGTGGAGGGCCAGCCTAACGAGCAGTACTTC.

J is TRBJ1-1 and V is TRBV5-4, with TRBD1 matching over 8 bases. CDR1 is SGHNT and CDR2 is YYREEE in the germline V gene (reference sequence). CDR3 length: 14 residues. Unmatched junction bases numbered 11, after V lost 3 bases and J lost 10 bases. Here the CDR3 DNA reads TGTGCCAGCAGCTCTGGCAGGGGGCAGGGAGGAGCTTTCTTT. This encodes CASSSGRGQGGAFF.

This chain uses TRBV6-1 with TRBJ2-2, with D perhaps matching TRBD1 (5 bases). The germline V and J ends were trimmed by 5 bases and 7 bases, with 8 bases remaining between them. The CDR3 extends over 12 amino acids. Germline V lookup: CDR1 MNHNS, CDR2 SASEGT. The DNA for the CDR3 is TGTGCCAGCAGTCAGGGTAACGGGGAGCTGTTTTTT. It is translated as CASSQGNGELFF.

The chain uses TRBV14 and TRBJ2-5; no reliable D call. This CDR3 is 12 amino acids long. Trimming left V 3 bases short and J 5 bases short, with 7 bases between. Germline V gene data show CDR1 as SGHDN and CDR2 as FVKESK. CDR3 loop: CASSHNEETQYF. The CDR3 DNA reads TGTGCCAGCAGCCACAACGAGGAGACCCAGTACTTC. Full variable domain (rest looked up from reference TRBV14 and TRBJ2-5): EAGVTQFPSHSVIEKGQTVTLRCDPISGHDNLYWYRRVMGKEIKFLLHFVKESKQDESGMPNNRFLAERTGGTYSTLKVQPAELEDSGVYFCASSHNEETQYFGPGTRLLVL.

The CDR3 bases are TGTGCCAGCAGCTCCCTCTCAGGGGGAGAGACCCAGTACTTC. Its translation: CASSSLSGGETQYF. V and J are TRBV7-9 and TRBJ2-5; 7 nucleotides align to TRBD1. Germline CDR1 and CDR2: SEHNR and FQNEAQ (reference sequence). The CDR3 loop spans 14 amino acids. The V segment lost 4 bases and the J segment 4 bases; nucleotides outside the gene matches: 6.

This chain links TRBV27 with TRBJ1-1; 8 positions agree with TRBD1. The CDR3 is 15 residues long. The V and J ends lost 5 bases and 2 bases, in that order; junction bases with no gene match: 7. Germline V CDR1 and CDR2: MNHEY, SMNVEV (reference sequence). CDR3 region: CASSGAGQGNTEAFF. Written as DNA, the CDR3 is TGTGCCAGCAGTGGGGCCGGACAGGGAAACACTGAAGCTTTCTTT.

This chain connects TRBV29-1 to TRBJ1-1, with 9 bases fitting TRBD1. This CDR3 has 16 residues. In germline, CDR1 is SQVTM, CDR2 ANQGSEA. J lost 5 bases, V lost 1 base, and 11 bases had no gene match. DNA for the CDR3: TGCAGCGTTGAAGGGTCCCAGGGGACAGGGTTGACTGAAGCTTTCTTT. It is translated as CSVEGSQGTGLTEAFF.